This T cell receptor beta chain was found in a study of blood T cell repertoires in COVID-19. On the study more broadly: The United States, Italy and Spain were the sources of the acute and convalescent COVID-19 samples. The cDNA or gDNA used as material had been derived from T cells, B-cell-depleted T cells, or PBMCs.

In the authors' methods: Quantification of nucleated cells was approximated via reference gene primer amplification. The data were produced by immunoSEQ multiplex PCR, yet TCRdb's version contains in-frame clones alone and is incomplete. D and trimming were read from the DNA, whereas the V and J calls and clone size are those reported in that table. The sample holds 250,000 to 300,000 clones, 70% to 90% seen once. The CDR3 has 17 residues. With 7 bases clipped from V and 0 bases from J, the junction kept 12 bases outside the gene matches. Looked up from germline, CDR1 is LNHDA and CDR2 is SQIVND (reference sequence).

This rearrangement joins TRBV19 to TRBJ1-1; 9 nucleotides agree with TRBD1. Sequenced material: peripheral blood. This clonotype was obtained from a woman in her sixties or seventies with acute or convalescent COVID-19. The CDR3 nucleotides read TGTGCCAGTAAGGCCCCCCGGGACAGGGCTCTGAACACTGAAGCTTTCTTT. Translation gives CASKAPRDRALNTEAFF. The variable domain in full, completed from reference TRBV19 and TRBJ1-1, reads DGGITQSPKYLFRKEGQNVTLSCEQNLNHDAMYWYRQDPGQGLRLIYYSQIVNDFQKGDIAEGYSVSREKKESFPLTVTSAQKNPTAFYLCASKAPRDRALNTEAFFGQGTRLTVV.